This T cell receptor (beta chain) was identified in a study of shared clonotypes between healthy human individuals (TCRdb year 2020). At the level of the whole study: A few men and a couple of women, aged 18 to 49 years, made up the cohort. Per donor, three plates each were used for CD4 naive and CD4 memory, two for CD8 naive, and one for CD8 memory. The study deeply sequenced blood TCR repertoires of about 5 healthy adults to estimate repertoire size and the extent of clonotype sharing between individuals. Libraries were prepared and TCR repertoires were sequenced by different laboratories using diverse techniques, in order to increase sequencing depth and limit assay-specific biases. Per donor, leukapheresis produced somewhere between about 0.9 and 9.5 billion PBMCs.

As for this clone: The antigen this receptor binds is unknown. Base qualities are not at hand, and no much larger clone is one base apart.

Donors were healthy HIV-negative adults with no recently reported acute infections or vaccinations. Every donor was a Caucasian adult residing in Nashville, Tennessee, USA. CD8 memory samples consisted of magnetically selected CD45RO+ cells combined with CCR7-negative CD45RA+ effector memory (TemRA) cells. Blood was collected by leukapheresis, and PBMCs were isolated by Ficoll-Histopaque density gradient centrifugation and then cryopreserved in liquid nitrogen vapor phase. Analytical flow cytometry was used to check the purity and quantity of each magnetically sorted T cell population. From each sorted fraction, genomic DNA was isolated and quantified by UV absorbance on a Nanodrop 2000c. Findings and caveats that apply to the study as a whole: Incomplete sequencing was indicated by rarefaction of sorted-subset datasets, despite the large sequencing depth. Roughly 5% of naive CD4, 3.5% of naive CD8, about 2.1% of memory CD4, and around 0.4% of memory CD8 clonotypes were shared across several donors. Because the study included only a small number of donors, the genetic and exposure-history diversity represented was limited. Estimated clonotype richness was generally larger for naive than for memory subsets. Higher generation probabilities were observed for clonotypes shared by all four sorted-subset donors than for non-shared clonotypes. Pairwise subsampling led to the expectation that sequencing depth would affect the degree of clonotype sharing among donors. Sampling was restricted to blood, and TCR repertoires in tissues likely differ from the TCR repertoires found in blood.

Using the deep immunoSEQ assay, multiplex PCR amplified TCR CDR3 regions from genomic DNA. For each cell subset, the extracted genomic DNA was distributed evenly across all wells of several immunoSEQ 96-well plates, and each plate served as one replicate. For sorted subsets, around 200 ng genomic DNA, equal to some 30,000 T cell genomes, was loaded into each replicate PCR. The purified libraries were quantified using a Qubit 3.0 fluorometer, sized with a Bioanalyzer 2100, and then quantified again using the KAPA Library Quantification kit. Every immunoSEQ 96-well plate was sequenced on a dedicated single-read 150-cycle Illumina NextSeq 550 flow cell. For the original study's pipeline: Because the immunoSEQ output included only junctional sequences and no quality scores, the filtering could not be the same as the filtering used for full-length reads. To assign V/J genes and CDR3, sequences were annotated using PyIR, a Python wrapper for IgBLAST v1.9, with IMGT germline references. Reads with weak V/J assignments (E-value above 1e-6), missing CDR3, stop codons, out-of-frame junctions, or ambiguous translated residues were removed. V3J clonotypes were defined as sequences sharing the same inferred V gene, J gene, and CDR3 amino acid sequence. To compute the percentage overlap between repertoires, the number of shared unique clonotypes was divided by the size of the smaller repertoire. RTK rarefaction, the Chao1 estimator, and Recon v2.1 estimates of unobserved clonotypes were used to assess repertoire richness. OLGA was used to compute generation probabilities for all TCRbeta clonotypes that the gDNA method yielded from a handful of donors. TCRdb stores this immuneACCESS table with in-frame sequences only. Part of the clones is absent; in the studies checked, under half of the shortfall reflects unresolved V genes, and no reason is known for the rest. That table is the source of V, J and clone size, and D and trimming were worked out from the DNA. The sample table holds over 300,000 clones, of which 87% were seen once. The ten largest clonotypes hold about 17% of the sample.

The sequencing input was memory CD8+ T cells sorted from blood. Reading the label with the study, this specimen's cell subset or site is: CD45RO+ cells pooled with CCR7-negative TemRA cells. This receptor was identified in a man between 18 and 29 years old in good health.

Here is the DNA: TGCGCCAGCAGCTTTCTTAGCGGGAGGGCCGCCGATGAGCAGTTCTTC. Its amino acids are CASSFLSGRAADEQFF. The receptor chain draws on TRBV5-1 and TRBJ2-1; 11 junctional bases match TRBD2. The germline V end is reduced by 2 bases and the J end by 8 bases; junction bases left unmatched: 9. Sequences SGHRS (CDR1) and YFSETQ (CDR2) are obtained from the germline V gene. Taken from cysteine to phenylalanine, the CDR3 has 16 residues. This entry keeps only the CDR3 DNA: 48 bases, framed from base 1.